The rows below give T cell receptor beta chains drawn from one sample of a study of T cells after posttransplantation cyclophosphamide. Data came from immunoSEQ multiplex PCR; TCRdb stores just in-frame clones and leaves some out. The repertoire holds several thousand clones, with about 64% as singletons. Sequenced: memory CD8+ T cells sorted from blood. These receptors were obtained from a man in his forties or fifties. Both conserved end residues are part of each CDR3. The D gene is left open where the match is weak. The size entry is marked missing in some rows and otherwise reads once, few, many or a size class.

clone size	J gene	D gene	V gene	CDR3 protein	CDR3 DNA
few	TRBJ2-3	TRBD1	TRBV7-9	CASSYQGGTDTQYF	TGTGCCAGCAGTTACCAGGGGGGCACAGATACGCAGTATTTT
-	TRBJ1-1	-	TRBV13	CASSLWRREAFF	TGTGCCAGCAGCTTATGGAGACGTGAAGCTTTCTTT
-	TRBJ2-2	TRBD2	TRBV27	CASSPVTGLGKGELFF	TGTGCCAGCAGTCCCGTGACTGGACTAGGTAAGGGGGAGCTGTTTTTT
-	TRBJ2-3	-	TRBV9	CASNRGFFSTDTQYF	TGTGCCAGCAACCGCGGCTTTTTTAGCACAGATACGCAGTATTTT
few	TRBJ1-2	-	TRBV13	CASSGHREGYYGYTF	TGTGCCAGCAGCGGACACAGGGAGGGATACTATGGCTACACCTTC
-	TRBJ2-1	TRBD2	TRBV9	CASSVGPATRRGSEQFF	TGTGCCAGCAGCGTAGGTCCAGCGACCAGGCGGGGGAGTGAGCAGTTCTTC
-	TRBJ2-7	-	TRBV6-5	CASSTSLEQYF	TGTGCCAGCAGTACATCGCTCGAGCAGTACTTC
few	TRBJ2-2	-	TRBV5-4	CASSLIESSGTGELFF	TGTGCCAGCAGCTTGATTGAGAGCTCGGGCACCGGGGAGCTGTTTTTT
once	TRBJ1-1	TRBD1	TRBV4-2	CASSQDLRGPGEAFF	TGTGCCAGCAGCCAAGATTTGAGGGGGCCTGGTGAAGCTTTCTTT
-	TRBJ2-3	TRBD2	TRBV7-8	CASSWSGGTTDTQYF	TGTGCCAGCAGCTGGAGCGGGGGGACGACAGATACGCAGTATTTT
-	TRBJ2-7	TRBD1	TRBV29-1	CSVETGYHEQYF	TGCAGCGTTGAGACAGGGTACCACGAGCAGTACTTC
-	TRBJ2-1	TRBD1	TRBV4-1	CASSQSPGTGGFGEQFF	TGCGCCAGCAGCCAATCTCCCGGGACAGGGGGTTTCGGTGAGCAGTTCTTC
-	TRBJ1-2	-	TRBV18	CASSQEGNYGYTF	TGTGCCAGCTCACAGGAGGGGAACTATGGCTACACCTTC
once	TRBJ2-3	-	TRBV19	CASSYGGLTDAQYF	TGTGCCAGTAGTTATGGTGGCCTCACAGATGCGCAGTATTTT
-	TRBJ1-1	TRBD1	TRBV30	CAWSPGQGAEAFF	TGTGCCTGGAGTCCTGGACAGGGGGCTGAAGCTTTCTTT
-	TRBJ2-3	TRBD2	TRBV9	CASSESGTSALGGGTDTQYF	TGTGCCAGCAGCGAGTCCGGGACTAGTGCACTTGGGGGTGGCACAGATACGCAGTATTTT
-	TRBJ2-1	TRBD1	TRBV11-3	CASSHGQGWNEQFF	TGTGCCAGCAGCCACGGACAGGGGTGGAATGAGCAGTTCTTC
-	TRBJ1-1	-	TRBV19	CASSKRFEAFF	TGTGCCAGTAGTAAACGGTTTGAAGCTTTCTTT
-	TRBJ1-2	TRBD1	TRBV9	CASSVVAAGQGSGYTF	TGTGCCAGCAGCGTAGTAGCCGCGGGACAGGGAAGTGGCTACACCTTC
-	TRBJ1-2	-	TRBV27	CASSPTQAYGYTF	TGTGCCAGCAGTCCAACACAGGCCTATGGCTACACCTTC
-	TRBJ2-1	-	TRBV5-1	CASSLEASGSSYNEQFF	TGCGCCAGCAGCTTGGAGGCCAGCGGAAGCTCCTACAATGAGCAGTTCTTC
-	TRBJ2-3	TRBD2	TRBV27	CASGAGGDTQYF	TGTGCCTCGGGGGCGGGGGGTGATACGCAGTATTTT
-	TRBJ2-2	-	TRBV5-6	CASSFQRWNTGELFF	TGTGCCAGCAGCTTTCAGCGGTGGAACACCGGGGAGCTGTTTTTT
once	TRBJ2-7	-	TRBV23-1	CAEGGYFYEQYF	TGCGCCGAGGGGGGGTACTTTTACGAGCAGTACTTC
few	TRBJ2-3	-	TRBV7-3	CASSFLDTDTQYF	TGTGCCAGCAGCTTCCTAGATACAGATACGCAGTATTTT
-	TRBJ2-1	-	TRBV7-3	CASSVLGPYNEQFF	TGTGCCAGCAGCGTTTTGGGGCCCTACAATGAGCAGTTCTTC
few	TRBJ1-2	-	TRBV29-1	CSVGTGSYYGYTF	TGCAGCGTGGGAACAGGGAGCTACTATGGCTACACCTTC
-	TRBJ1-5	-	TRBV6-1	CATQDFGGYQPQHF	TGTGCCACTCAGGACTTCGGGGGATATCAGCCCCAGCATTTT
once	TRBJ2-5	-	TRBV7-9	CASSHRYGQTQETQYF	TGTGCCAGCAGCCACCGCTACGGACAGACACAAGAGACCCAGTACTTC
-	TRBJ1-3	TRBD1	TRBV19	CASSIGTGGTIYF	TGTGCCAGTAGTATCGGGACAGGAGGTACCATATATTTT
-	TRBJ1-2	-	TRBV6-1	CASSDIMMDSESHYGYTF	TGTGCCAGCAGTGACATCATGATGGACAGCGAATCTCACTATGGCTACACCTTC
-	TRBJ2-5	TRBD2	TRBV5-6	CASSLVKRGVRETQYF	TGTGCCAGCAGCTTGGTCAAGCGGGGGGTTAGAGAGACCCAGTACTTC
-	TRBJ2-5	-	TRBV19	CASSIRLVGETQYF	TGTGCCAGTAGTATCAGACTGGTGGGAGAGACCCAGTACTTC
few	TRBJ2-2	-	TRBV19	CASNLGAPAGELFF	TGTGCCAGTAATCTAGGGGCCCCCGCCGGGGAGCTGTTTTTT
few	TRBJ1-2	-	TRBV27	CASRTQGQNYGYTF	TGTGCCAGCAGGACCCAGGGGCAGAACTATGGCTACACCTTC
few	TRBJ2-7	-	TRBV7-9	CASSLHSYEQYF	TGTGCCAGCAGCTTACACTCGTACGAGCAGTACTTC
-	TRBJ2-2	-	TRBV6-5	CASSYSYNTGELFF	TGTGCCAGCAGTTACAGCTATAACACCGGGGAGCTGTTTTTT
-	TRBJ2-1	-	TRBV11-1	CASSLVRSGLLYNEQFF	TGTGCCAGCAGCTTAGTGCGAAGCGGGCTATTATACAATGAGCAGTTCTTC
-	TRBJ2-6	TRBD2	TRBV28	CASSYSGGSGANVPTF	TGTGCCAGCAGTTATAGCGGGGGCTCAGGGGCCAACGTCCCGACTTTC
few	TRBJ2-1	-	TRBV2	CATMYLRGEQFF	TGTGCCACTATGTATCTCCGGGGTGAGCAGTTCTTC
-	TRBJ1-5	TRBD1	TRBV4-1	CASSQDWAGGGPQHF	TGCGCCAGCAGCCAAGATTGGGCAGGGGGAGGGCCCCAGCATTTT
-	TRBJ2-3	TRBD2	TRBV7-9	CASSLGLIAGPGTDTQYF	TGTGCCAGCAGCTTAGGACTCATAGCGGGACCGGGCACAGATACGCAGTATTTT
-	TRBJ2-1	-	TRBV6-1	CASSAPGKSSYNEQFF	TGTGCCAGCAGTGCACCCGGGAAGAGCTCCTACAATGAGCAGTTCTTC
-	TRBJ2-2	-	TRBV11-2	CASSFSNTGELFF	TGTGCCAGCAGCTTTAGCAACACCGGGGAGCTGTTTTTT
-	TRBJ1-2	-	TRBV29-1	CSVGTDGIYYGYTF	TGCAGCGTTGGGACTGACGGAATTTACTATGGCTACACCTTC
few	TRBJ2-7	-	TRBV5-6	CASSSLSSALYEQYF	TGTGCCAGCAGCTCTCTTTCCAGCGCGTTATACGAGCAGTACTTC
few	TRBJ1-1	-	TRBV2	CASSRMTTNTEAFF	TGTGCCAGCAGTAGGATGACGACTAACACTGAAGCTTTCTTT
few	TRBJ2-1	-	TRBV29-1	CSVEDQELPKYNEQFF	TGCAGCGTTGAAGATCAAGAGCTCCCCAAATACAATGAGCAGTTCTTC
-	TRBJ2-7	TRBD1	TRBV27	CASSARDRGYEQYF	TGTGCCAGCAGCGCCCGGGACAGGGGCTACGAGCAGTACTTC
-	TRBJ1-2	-	TRBV19	CASSIGGNGYGYTF	TGTGCCAGTAGTATAGGAGGTAATGGCTATGGCTACACCTTC
-	TRBJ2-7	-	TRBV28	CASSPLLGGYEQYF	TGTGCCAGCAGCCCCCTACTGGGGGGCTACGAGCAGTACTTC
-	TRBJ1-2	TRBD1	TRBV10-1	CASSEVRGFGYTF	TGCGCCAGCAGTGAGGTCAGGGGGTTCGGCTACACCTTC
-	TRBJ1-1	-	TRBV30	CAWSVLGTEAFF	TGTGCCTGGAGTGTACTAGGGACTGAAGCTTTCTTT